This paragraph reports one TCR beta chain. Its antigen remains unknown. Germline values: CDR1 SGHAT, CDR2 FQDESV (reference sequence). V shed 4 bases, J shed 2 bases, and the junction held 5 bases outside the gene matches. The CDR3 totals 15 residues. This entry belongs to a study of PD-1 blockade in classical Hodgkin lymphoma. Study findings and constraints: Patients who initiated nivolumab within 1 year of ASCT were excluded. The study found complete responders had baseline diversity similar to newly diagnosed patients. While CD8+ TCR diversity did not rise significantly by C4D1, CD4+ TCR diversity did. Reports indicated that newly diagnosed patients had lower baseline TCR diversity than healthy donors did.

TCRdb keeps only in-frame clones here, not all; method: immunoSEQ multiplex PCR. The table shows about 25,000 clones, with about 80% occurring only once. All patients experienced relapse after autologous stem cell transplantation, and brentuximab vedotin exposure was variable. The sequencing used peripheral blood mononuclear cells (PBMCs), collected at baseline. This clonotype originated in a human donor with classical Hodgkin lymphoma. V gene TRBV11-1 combines with J gene TRBJ1-5; the match to TRBD1 covers 7 bases. DNA for the CDR3: TGTGCCAGCAGCTCCAGGGGGGGCGGCAATCAGCCCCAGCATTTT. As protein: CASSSRGGGNQPQHF.